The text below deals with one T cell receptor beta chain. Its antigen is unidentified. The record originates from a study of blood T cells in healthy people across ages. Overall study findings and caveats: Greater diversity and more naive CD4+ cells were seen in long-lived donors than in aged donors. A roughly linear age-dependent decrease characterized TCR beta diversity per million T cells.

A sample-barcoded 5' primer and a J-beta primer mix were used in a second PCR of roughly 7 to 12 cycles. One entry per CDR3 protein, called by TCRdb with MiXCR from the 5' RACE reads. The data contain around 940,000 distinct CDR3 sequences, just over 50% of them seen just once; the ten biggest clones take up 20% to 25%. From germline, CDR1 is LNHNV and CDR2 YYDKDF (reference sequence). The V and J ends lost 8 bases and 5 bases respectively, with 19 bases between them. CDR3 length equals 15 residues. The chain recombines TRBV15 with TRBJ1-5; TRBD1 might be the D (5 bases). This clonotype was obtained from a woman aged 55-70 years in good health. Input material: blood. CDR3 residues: CATRLQGGFHQPQHF. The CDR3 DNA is TGTGCCACCCGCCTGCAGGGTGGATTCCATCAGCCCCAGCATTTT.